This record looks at one T cell receptor beta chain sequence and its context. These data come from a study of tumor-infiltrating lymphocytes in oesophageal squamous cell carcinoma. From germline, CDR1 is MNHNS and CDR2 SASEGT. This CDR3 comprises 12 residues. V was trimmed by 4 bases and J by 0 bases, leaving 4 bases between them. From the PCR reads, TCRdb called clonotypes with MiXCR, one entry per CDR3 protein. The sample contains 15,000 to 20,000 distinct CDR3 sequences, about 43% of which appear only once. This clonotype originated in a male donor with esophageal squamous cell carcinoma. This chain joins TRBV6-1 and TRBJ2-7; D is undetermined. The specimen sequenced was normal esophageal tissue next to the tumor. The CDR3 region has the DNA TGTGCCAGCAGTGGACACTCCTACGAGCAGTACTTC. This codes for CASSGHSYEQYF.